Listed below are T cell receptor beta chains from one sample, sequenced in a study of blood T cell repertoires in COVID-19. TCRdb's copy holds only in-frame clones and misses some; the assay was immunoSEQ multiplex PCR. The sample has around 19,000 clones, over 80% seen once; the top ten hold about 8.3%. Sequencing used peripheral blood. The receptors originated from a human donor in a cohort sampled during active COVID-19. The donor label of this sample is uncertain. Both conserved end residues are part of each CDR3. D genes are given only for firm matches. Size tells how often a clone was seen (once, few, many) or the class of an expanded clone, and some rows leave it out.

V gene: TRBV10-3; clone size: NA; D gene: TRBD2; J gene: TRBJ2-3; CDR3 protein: CAISEPGLATDTQYF; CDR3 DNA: TGTGCCATCAGTGAGCCGGGACTAGCCACAGATACGCAGTATTTT
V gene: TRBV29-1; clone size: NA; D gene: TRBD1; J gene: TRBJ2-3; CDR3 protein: CSPTGDGTDTQYF; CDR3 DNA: TGCAGCCCCACAGGGGATGGCACAGATACGCAGTATTTT
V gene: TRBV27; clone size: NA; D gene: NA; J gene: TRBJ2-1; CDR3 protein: CASSIPTQGQGEQFF; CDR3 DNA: TGTGCCAGCAGTATCCCCACCCAGGGTCAGGGTGAGCAGTTCTTC
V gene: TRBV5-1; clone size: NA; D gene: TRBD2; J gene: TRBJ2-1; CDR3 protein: CASSSGPGPGGGLARAYNEQFF; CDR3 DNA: TGCGCCAGCAGCTCGGGCCCGGGACCGGGGGGGGGACTAGCGAGAGCCTACAATGAGCAGTTCTTC
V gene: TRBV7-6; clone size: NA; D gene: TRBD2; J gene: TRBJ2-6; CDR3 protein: CASSLARIAGSSGANVLTF; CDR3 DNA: TGTGCCAGCAGCCTCGCAAGAATAGCGGGTAGCTCTGGGGCCAACGTCCTGACTTTC
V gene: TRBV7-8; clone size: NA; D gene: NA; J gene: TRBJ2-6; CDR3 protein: CASSFRDTGANVLTF; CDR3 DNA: TGTGCCAGCAGCTTCCGGGACACCGGGGCCAACGTCCTGACTTTC
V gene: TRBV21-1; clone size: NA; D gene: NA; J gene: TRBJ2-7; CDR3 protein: CARDNSYEQYF; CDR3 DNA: TGTGCCAGAGACAACTCCTACGAGCAGTACTTC
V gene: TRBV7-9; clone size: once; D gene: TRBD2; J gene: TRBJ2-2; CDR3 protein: CASSFTSAAGELFF; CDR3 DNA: TGTGCCAGCAGCTTTACTAGCGCCGCCGGGGAGCTGTTTTTT
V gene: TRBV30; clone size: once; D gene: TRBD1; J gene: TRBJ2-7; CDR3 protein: CAWRRTGGPQEQYF; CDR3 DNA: TGTGCCTGGAGACGGACAGGGGGCCCCCAGGAGCAGTACTTC
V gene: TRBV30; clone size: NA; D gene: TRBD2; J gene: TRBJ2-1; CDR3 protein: CAWSARTRGHNEQFF; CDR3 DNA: TGTGCCTGGAGTGCTCGGACTAGAGGTCACAATGAGCAGTTCTTC
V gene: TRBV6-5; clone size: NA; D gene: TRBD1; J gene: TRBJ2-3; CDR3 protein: CASSYLTGLSTDTQYF; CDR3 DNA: TGTGCCAGCAGTTATCTGACAGGGCTGAGCACAGATACGCAGTATTTT
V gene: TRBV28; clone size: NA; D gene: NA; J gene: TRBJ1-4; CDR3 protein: CASSSRGTNEKLFF; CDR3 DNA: TGTGCCAGCAGTTCTCGAGGGACAAATGAAAAACTGTTTTTT
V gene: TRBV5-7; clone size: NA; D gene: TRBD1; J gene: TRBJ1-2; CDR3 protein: CASSFRTGNYGYTF; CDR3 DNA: TGTGCCAGCAGCTTTCGGACAGGGAACTATGGCTACACCTTC
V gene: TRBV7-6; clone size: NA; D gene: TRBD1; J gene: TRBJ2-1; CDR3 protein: CASSLGDRALYSYNEQFF; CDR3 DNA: TGTGCCAGCAGCTTAGGGGACAGGGCCTTATACTCCTACAATGAGCAGTTCTTC
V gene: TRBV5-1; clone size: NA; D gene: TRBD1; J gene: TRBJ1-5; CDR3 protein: CASSLGGTGPNQPQHF; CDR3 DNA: TGCGCCAGCAGCTTGGGGGGGACAGGGCCCAATCAGCCCCAGCATTTT
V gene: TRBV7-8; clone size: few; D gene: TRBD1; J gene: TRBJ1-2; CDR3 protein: CASSLEGAYYGYTF; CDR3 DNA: TGTGCCAGCAGCTTAGAGGGGGCCTACTATGGCTACACCTTC
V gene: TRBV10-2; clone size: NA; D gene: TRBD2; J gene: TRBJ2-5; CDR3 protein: CASSESLVAGVRETQYF; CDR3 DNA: TGCGCCAGCAGTGAGTCCTTGGTAGCGGGAGTCCGGGAGACCCAGTACTTC
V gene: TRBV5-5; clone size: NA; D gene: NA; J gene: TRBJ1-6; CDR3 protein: CASATGWNSPLHF; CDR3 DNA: TGTGCCAGCGCCACAGGCTGGAATTCACCCCTCCACTTT
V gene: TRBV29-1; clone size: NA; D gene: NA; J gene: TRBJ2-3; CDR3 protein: CSVVPAGTNTQYF; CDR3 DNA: TGCAGCGTTGTGCCTGCGGGGACGAATACGCAGTATTTT
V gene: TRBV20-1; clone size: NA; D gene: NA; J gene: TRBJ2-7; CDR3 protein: CSASIPATTYEQYF; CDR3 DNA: TGCAGTGCTAGTATACCGGCGACAACCTACGAGCAGTACTTC
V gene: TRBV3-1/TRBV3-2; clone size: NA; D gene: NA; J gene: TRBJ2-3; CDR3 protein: CASSRQAGDTQYF; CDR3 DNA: TGTGCCAGCAGCCGGCAGGCGGGAGATACGCAGTATTTT
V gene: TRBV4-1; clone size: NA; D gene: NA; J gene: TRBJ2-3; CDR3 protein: CASSPDYRDSRFAQYF; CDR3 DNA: TGCGCCAGCAGCCCAGACTACCGGGACTCCCGTTTTGCGCAGTATTTT
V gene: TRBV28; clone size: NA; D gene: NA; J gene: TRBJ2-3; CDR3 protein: CASTVGLATPDTQYF; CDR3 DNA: TGTGCCAGCACGGTTGGGCTAGCGACCCCAGATACGCAGTATTTT
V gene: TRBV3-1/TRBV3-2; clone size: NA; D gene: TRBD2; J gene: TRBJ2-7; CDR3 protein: CASSQGTSGAREQYF; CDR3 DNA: TGTGCCAGCAGCCAAGGGACTAGCGGGGCCCGCGAGCAGTACTTC
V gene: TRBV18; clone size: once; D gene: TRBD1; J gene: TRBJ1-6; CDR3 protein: CASSPTGGSYNSPLHF; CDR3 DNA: TGTGCCAGCTCACCAACAGGGGGCTCCTATAATTCACCCCTCCACTTT
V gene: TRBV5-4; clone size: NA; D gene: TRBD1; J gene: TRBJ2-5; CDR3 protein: CASSLQGADETQYF; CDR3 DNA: TGTGCCAGCAGCTTGCAGGGGGCAGACGAGACCCAGTACTTC
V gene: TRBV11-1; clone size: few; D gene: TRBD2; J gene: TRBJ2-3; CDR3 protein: CASSLLAGGPTDTQYF; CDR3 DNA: TGTGCCAGCAGCTTACTAGCGGGAGGGCCAACAGATACGCAGTATTTT
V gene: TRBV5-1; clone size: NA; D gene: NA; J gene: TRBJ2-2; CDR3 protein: CASSLVRDGTLSGELFF; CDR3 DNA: TGCGCCAGCAGCTTGGTTAGGGACGGGACTCTTTCGGGGGAGCTGTTTTTT